This T cell receptor beta chain was retrieved from a study of blood T cell repertoires in COVID-19 (TCRdb year 2020). The study in broad terms: The collaborator samples originated in the United States, Italy and Spain and spanned the acute and convalescent phases of COVID-19. Sample metadata almost always included a de-identified subject ID, COVID-19 status, age in years and sex. Deeply sampled blood TCRbeta repertoires from subjects exposed to, actively infected with, or recovered from COVID-19 were included in the dataset. Where available, HLA class I and class II types were obtained from metadata supplied by the sample provider rather than from assay-based typing. The prospective study material was composed of cDNA or gDNA derived from T cells, B-cell-depleted T cells, or PBMCs. The repertoires were made available in a free public database intended to serve as a resource for research on the immune response to SARS-CoV-2. The samples were drawn from the first 160 participants of the ongoing ImmuneRACE study and from 1,254 subjects provided by 6 global collaborators. Summary of the overall study and its limitations: The amount of clinical and demographic metadata varied by source and participant and was provided uncurated.

TCRbeta CDR3 regions were amplified from genomic DNA using the immunoSEQ Assay, a bias-controlled multiplex PCR. From the authors' description of their analysis: Nucleated cell counts per sample were estimated from amplification of reference gene primers within the assay. To quantify the absolute abundance of each unique TCRbeta CDR3 rearrangement, sequence reads were collapsed and filtered. Productive Simpson clonality was computed per sample as the square root of Simpson's diversity index over productive rearrangements. What TCRdb holds here is the immuneACCESS table cut down to in-frame rearrangements. Part of the clones is not present; checked against another copy, under half of the missing clones reflect an unresolved V gene, and the others are unexplained. That table furnishes V, J and clone size, whereas the DNA furnished D and trimming. This sample comprises 150,000 or so clones, 75% to 90% of them detected only once. In total, the top ten clones hold about an eighth of the sample.

A few counts support this clone. Its antigen specificity is not known. Base qualities are not recorded, but no much larger clone differs from it by a single base. One collaborating source in Seattle enrolled patients while the patients were actively infected and followed the patients over time throughout the course of disease. The collaborating institutions used their own protocols to collect whole blood in K2EDTA tubes. Collaborator samples were shipped for TCRbeta analysis as frozen whole blood, isolated PBMCs, or DNA extracted from either sample type. The germline V gene supplies CDR1 SGHRS and CDR2 YFSETQ. Between the V and J ends, shortened by 0 bases and 4 bases respectively, the junction contains 10 bases. Inclusive of the bounding cysteine and phenylalanine, the CDR3 is 14 residues long. The entry retains the CDR3 DNA only, 42 bases that are in frame from base 1.

This TCR was recovered from a man aged 18 to 29 with COVID-19, enrolled during active disease. The material sequenced was peripheral blood. The sequence is built from TRBV5-1 and TRBJ2-5; no D gene call is confident. CDR3 sequence: CASSLGTAGETQYF. The nucleotide sequence reads as follows: TGCGCCAGCAGCTTGGGAACTGCCGGAGAGACCCAGTACTTC.